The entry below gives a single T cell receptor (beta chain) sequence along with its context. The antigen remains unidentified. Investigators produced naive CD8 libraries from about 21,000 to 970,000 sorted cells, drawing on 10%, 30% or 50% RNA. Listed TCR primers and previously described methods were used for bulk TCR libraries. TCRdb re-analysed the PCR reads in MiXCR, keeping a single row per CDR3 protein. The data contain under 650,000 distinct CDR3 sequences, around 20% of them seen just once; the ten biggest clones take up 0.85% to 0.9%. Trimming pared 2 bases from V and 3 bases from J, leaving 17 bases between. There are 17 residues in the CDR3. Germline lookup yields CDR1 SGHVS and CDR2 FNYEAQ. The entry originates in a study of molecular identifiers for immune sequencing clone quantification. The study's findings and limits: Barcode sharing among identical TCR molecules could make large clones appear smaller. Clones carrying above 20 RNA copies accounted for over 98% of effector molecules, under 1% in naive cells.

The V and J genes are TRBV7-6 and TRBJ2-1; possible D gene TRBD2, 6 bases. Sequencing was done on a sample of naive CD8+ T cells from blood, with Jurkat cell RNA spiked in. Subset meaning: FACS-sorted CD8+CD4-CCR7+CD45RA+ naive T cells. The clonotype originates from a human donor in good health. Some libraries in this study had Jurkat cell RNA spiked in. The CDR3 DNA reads TGTGCCAGCAGCTTATACGAGTCGGGAGTAGACTACAATGAGCAGTTCTTC. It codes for CASSLYESGVDYNEQFF.